The T cell receptor (beta chain) described here comes from a study of CD8 T cells in ankylosing spondylitis. Study-level findings and limits: Disease-linked clones reportedly showed significant enrichment in matched ankylosing spondylitis synovial fluid.

Making the TCR beta libraries involved quantitative 5'-RACE with molecular barcodes. TCRdb itself ran the 5' RACE reads through MiXCR, one entry per CDR3 protein. The sample lists 380,000 or so distinct CDR3 sequences; about 20% were seen once. Germline CDR1 DFQATT, CDR2 SNEGSKA (reference sequence). Trimming shortened V by 0 bases and J by 2 bases, and 9 bases separated the two germline ends. This CDR3 is 14 amino acids long. A word on this clonotype: Its target is unknown.

This TCR came from a male donor with ankylosing spondylitis or in good health (not recorded which). Material for sequencing was blood, either unsorted or a sorted T cell fraction (not recorded which). This sequence joins TRBV20-1 and TRBJ2-3; no definite D call. The CDR3 bases are TGCAGTGCTAGAGATCCGCACGCCACAGATACGCAGTATTTT. Protein: CSARDPHATDTQYF.